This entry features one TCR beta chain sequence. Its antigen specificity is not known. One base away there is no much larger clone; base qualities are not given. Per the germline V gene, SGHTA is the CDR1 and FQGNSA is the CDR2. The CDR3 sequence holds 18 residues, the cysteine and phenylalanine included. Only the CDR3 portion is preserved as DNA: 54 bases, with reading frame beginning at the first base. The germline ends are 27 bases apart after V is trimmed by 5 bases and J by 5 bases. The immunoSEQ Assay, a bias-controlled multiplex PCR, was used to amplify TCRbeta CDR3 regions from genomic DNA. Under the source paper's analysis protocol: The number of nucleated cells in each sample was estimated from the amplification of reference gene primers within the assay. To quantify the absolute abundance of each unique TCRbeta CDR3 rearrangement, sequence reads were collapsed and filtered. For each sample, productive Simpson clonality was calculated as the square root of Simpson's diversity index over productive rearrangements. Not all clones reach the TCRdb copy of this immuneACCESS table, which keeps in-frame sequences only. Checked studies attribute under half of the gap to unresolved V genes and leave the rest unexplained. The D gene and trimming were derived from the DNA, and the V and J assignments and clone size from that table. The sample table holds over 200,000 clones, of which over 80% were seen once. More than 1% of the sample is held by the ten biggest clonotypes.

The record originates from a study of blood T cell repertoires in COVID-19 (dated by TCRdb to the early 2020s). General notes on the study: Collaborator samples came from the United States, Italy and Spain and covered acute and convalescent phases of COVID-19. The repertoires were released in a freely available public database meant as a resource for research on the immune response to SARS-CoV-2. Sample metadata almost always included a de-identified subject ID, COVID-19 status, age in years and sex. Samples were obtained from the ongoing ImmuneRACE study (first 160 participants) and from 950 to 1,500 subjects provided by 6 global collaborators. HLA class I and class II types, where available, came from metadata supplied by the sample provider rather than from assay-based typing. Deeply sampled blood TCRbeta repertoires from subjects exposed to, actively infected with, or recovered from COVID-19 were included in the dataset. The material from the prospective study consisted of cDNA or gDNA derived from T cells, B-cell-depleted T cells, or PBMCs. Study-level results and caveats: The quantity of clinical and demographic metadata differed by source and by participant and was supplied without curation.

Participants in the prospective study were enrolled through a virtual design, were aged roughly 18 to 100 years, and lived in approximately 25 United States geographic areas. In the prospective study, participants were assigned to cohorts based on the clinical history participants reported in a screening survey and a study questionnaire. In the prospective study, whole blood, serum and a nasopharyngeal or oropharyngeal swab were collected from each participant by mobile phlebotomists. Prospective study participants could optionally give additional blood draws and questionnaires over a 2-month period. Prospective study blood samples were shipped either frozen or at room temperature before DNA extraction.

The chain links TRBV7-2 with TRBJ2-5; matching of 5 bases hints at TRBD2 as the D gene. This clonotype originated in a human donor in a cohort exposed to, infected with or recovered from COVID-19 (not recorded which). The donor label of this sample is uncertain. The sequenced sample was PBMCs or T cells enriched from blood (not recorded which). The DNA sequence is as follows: TGTGCCAGCAGCGCCAGGACTTCGTTGGGATCAAGTCGGGAGACCCAGTACTTC. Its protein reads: CASSARTSLGSSRETQYF.